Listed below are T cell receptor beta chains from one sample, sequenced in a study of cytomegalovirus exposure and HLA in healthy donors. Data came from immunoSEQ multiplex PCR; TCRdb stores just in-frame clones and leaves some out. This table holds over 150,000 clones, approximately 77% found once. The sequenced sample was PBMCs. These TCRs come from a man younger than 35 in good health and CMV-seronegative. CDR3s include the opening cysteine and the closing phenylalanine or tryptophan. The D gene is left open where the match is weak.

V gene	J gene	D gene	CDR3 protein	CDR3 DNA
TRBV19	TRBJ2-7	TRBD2	CASSNYALAGFYEQYF	TGTGCCAGTAGTAATTACGCGCTAGCGGGCTTCTACGAGCAGTACTTC
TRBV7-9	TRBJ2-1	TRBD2	CASSYRGSPYNEQFF	TGTGCCAGCAGCTACCGCGGGAGCCCGTACAATGAGCAGTTCTTC
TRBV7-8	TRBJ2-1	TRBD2	CASSLGLRGSSYNEQFF	TGTGCCAGCAGCTTGGGGCTGCGGGGGAGCTCCTACAATGAGCAGTTCTTC
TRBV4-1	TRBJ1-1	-	CASSQDWGVGEGNVNTEAFF	TGCGCCAGCAGCCAAGATTGGGGGGTGGGGGAGGGTAACGTGAACACTGAAGCTTTCTTT
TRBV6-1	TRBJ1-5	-	CASRKGRFNQPQHF	TGTGCCAGCAGGAAAGGCAGGTTTAATCAGCCCCAGCATTTT
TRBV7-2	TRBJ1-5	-	CASSLSRVNQPQHF	TGTGCCAGCAGCTTAAGCCGGGTTAATCAGCCCCAGCATTTT
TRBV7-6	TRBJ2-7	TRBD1	CASSHLGQGGKYEQYF	TGTGCCAGCAGCCACCTAGGACAGGGAGGAAAGTACGAGCAGTACTTC
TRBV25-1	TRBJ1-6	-	CASSEWGSSYNSPLHF	TGTGCCAGCAGTGAATGGGGCAGCTCCTATAATTCACCCCTCCACTTT
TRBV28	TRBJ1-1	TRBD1	CASRDRGNTEAFF	TGTGCCAGCAGAGACAGGGGTAACACTGAAGCTTTCTTT
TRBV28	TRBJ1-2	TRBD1	CASSLTRGPSYGYTF	TGTGCCAGCAGTCTCACCAGGGGGCCCAGCTATGGCTACACCTTC